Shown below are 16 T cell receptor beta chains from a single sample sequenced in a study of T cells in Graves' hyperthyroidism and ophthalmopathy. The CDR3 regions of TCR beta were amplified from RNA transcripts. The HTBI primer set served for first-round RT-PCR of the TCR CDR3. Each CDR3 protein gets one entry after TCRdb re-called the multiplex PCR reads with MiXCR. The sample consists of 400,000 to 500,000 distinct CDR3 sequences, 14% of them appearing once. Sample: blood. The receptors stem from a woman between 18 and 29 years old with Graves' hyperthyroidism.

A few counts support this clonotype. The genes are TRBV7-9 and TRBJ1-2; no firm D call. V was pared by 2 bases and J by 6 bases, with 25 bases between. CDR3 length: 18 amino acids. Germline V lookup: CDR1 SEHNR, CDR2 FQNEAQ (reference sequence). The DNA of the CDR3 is TGTGCCAGCAGCTTAACGGTGTACGTCGAGGGCGCGATCCATGGCTACACCTTC. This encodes CASSLTVYVEGAIHGYTF.

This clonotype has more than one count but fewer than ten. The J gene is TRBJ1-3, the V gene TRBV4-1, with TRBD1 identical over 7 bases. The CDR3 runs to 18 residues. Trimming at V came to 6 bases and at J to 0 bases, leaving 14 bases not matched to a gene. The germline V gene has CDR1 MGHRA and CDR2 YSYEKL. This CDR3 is CASRPIRQGINSGNTIYF. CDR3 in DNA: TGCGCCAGCAGACCGATTAGACAGGGAATAAACTCTGGAAACACCATATATTTT.

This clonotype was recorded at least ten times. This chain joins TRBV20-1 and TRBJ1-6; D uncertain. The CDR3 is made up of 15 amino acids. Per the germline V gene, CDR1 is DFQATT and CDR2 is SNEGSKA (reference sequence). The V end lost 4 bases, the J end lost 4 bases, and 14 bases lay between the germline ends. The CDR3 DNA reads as TGCAGTGCTATCCCCGGCGGAGCTTATAATTCACCCCTCCACTTT. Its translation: CSAIPGGAYNSPLHF.

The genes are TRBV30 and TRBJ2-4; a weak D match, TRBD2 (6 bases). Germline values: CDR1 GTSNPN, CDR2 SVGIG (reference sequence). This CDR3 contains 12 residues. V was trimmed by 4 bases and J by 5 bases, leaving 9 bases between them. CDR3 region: CAWIGLQNIQYF. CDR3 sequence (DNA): TGTGCCTGGATAGGACTACAAAACATTCAGTACTTC.

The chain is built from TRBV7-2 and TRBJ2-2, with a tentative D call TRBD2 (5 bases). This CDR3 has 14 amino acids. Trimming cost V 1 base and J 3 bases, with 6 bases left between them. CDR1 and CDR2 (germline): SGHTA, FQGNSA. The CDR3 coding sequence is TGTGCCAGCAGCTTAGGGCGGGACACCGGGGAGCTGTTTTTT. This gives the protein CASSLGRDTGELFF.

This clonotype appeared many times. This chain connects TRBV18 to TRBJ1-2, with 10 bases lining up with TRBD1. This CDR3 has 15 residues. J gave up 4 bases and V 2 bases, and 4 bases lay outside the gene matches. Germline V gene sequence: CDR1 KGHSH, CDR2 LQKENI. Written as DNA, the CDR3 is TGTGCCAGCTCACCAGGGACAGGGGACGGCTATGGCTACACCTTC. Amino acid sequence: CASSPGTGDGYGYTF.

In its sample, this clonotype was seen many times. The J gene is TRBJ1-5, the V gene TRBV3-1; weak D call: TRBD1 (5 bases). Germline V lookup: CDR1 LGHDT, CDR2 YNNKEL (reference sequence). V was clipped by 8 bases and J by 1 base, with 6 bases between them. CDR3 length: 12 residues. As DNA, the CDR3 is TGTGCCAGCCAGGGAAGCAATCAGCCCCAGCATTTT. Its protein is CASQGSNQPQHF.

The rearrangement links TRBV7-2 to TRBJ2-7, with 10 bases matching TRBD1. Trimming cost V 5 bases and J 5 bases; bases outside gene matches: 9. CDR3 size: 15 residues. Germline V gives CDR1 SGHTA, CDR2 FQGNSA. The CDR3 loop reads CASSRRDRGINEQYF. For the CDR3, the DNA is TGTGCCAGCAGCCGCCGGGACAGGGGAATCAACGAGCAGTACTTC.

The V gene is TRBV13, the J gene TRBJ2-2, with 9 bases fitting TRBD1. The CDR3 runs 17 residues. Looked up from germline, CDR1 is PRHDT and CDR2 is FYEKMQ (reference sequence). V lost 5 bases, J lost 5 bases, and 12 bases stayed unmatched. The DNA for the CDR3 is TGTGCCAGCAGCCCCGATGGACAGGGGATGCGAACCGGGGAGCTGTTTTTT. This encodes CASSPDGQGMRTGELFF.

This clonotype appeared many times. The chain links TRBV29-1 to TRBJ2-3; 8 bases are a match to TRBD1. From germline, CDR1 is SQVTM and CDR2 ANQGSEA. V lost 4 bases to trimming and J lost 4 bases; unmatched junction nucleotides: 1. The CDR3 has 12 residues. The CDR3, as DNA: TGCAGCGTTGCACAGGGGGCAGATACGCAGTATTTT. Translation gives CSVAQGADTQYF.

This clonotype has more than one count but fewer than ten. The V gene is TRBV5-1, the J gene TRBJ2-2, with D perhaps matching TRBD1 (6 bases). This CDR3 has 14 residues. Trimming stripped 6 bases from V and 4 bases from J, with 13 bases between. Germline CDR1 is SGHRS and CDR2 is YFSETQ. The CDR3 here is CASTLSQGTGELFF. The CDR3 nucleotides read TGCGCCAGCACCCTTTCACAGGGCACCGGGGAGCTGTTTTTT.

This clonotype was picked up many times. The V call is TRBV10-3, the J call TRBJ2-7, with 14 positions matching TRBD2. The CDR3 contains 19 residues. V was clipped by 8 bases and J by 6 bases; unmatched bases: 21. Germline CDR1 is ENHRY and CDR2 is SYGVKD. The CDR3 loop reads CAISPGTSGRAVLGIEQYF. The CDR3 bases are TGTGCCATCTCTCCCGGGACTAGCGGGAGAGCGGTTCTCGGGATCGAGCAGTACTTC.

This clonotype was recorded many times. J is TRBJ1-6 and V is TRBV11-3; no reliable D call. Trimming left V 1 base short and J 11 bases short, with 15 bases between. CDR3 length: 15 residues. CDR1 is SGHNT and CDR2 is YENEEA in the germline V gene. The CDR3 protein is CASSLGHTWMAPLHF. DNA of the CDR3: TGTGCCAGCAGCTTAGGGCACACTTGGATGGCACCCCTCCACTTT.

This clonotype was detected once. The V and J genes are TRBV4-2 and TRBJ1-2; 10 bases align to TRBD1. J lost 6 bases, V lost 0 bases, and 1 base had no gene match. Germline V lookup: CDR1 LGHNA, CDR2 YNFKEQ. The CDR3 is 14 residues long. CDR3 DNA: TGTGCCAGCAGCCAAGATGGGACAGGGGATGGCTACACCTTC. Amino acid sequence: CASSQDGTGDGYTF.

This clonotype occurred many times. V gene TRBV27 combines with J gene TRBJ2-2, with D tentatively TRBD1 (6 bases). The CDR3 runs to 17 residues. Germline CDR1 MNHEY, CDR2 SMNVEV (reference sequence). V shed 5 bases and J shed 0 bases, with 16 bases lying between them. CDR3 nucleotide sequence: TGTGCCAGCAGTCCCCGGGACACCAGTCCGAACACCGGGGAGCTGTTTTTT. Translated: CASSPRDTSPNTGELFF.

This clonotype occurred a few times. CDR3 loop: CASSDYKFQDTEAFF. The DNA for the CDR3 is TGTGCCAGCAGCGATTATAAGTTTCAAGACACTGAAGCTTTCTTT. J is TRBJ1-1 and V is TRBV7-9, with D unresolved. This CDR3 has 15 amino acids. V dropped 5 bases and J dropped 3 bases, with 16 bases sitting between them. CDR1 and CDR2 (germline): SEHNR, FQNEAQ (reference sequence).